This T cell receptor (beta chain) was obtained from a study of CD8+CD57+ T cells in acquired aplastic anemia. Study information: Average DNA yield from sorted CD4+ and CD8+ cells was roughly 3.1 ug.

It was patients with CD8+CD57+ cell expansion by flow cytometry who were chosen for sequencing. Looked up from germline, CDR1 is SGHAT and CDR2 is FQNNGV. V gave up 3 bases and J gave up 2 bases, with 11 bases separating them. The CDR3 loop spans 14 amino acids. Genomic DNA, the template, was used for profiling of the TCR beta VDJ and CDR3. Using its own MiXCR run on the reads, TCRdb lists one record per CDR3 protein. The table shows around 210,000 distinct CDR3 sequences, with 65% occurring only once. Material for sequencing was sorted CD4+, CD8+, or CD8+CD57+ T cells (not recorded which) from PBMCs. V gene TRBV11-2 combines with J gene TRBJ2-7; D is undetermined. This clonotype was obtained from a human donor with aplastic anemia. The CDR3 coding sequence is TGTGCCAGCAGCTTGGCGTCGAATACCTACGAGCAGTACTTC. Translation: CASSLASNTYEQYF.